This T cell receptor beta chain was recorded in a study of cytotoxic CD8 clonotypes in ibrutinib-treated CLL. Looking at the study overall: Once treatment had gone on for a median of 12 months, range 6 to 36, response samples were drawn.

Genomic DNA (around 2 micrograms) was obtained from cryopreserved PBMCs for construction of TCR beta libraries. Study-level points and caveats: Few clonotypes were public, and these shrank or held steady under treatment. Clonality rose at ibrutinib response, held steady in sustained remission, and fell toward baseline at progression.

This table comes from immunoSEQ multiplex PCR, and its TCRdb copy is limited to in-frame clones, with some not included. The profile shows approximately 100,000 clones, 70% to 80% of them singletons. Worth noting for this clone: What it binds is unknown. This specimen includes other DNA sequences encoding the same CDR3.

The sample here was PBMCs, taken after 12 months of ibrutinib treatment. The clonotype comes from a human donor with chronic lymphocytic leukemia.

CDR3 DNA: TGTGCCAGCAGCGTAGGGCTGCAAGAGACCCAGTACTTC. The encoded protein is CASSVGLQETQYF. The genes are TRBV9 and TRBJ2-5; the D is unclear. This CDR3 has 13 residues. V lost 0 bases and J lost 2, with 5 bases in between. Looked up from germline, CDR1 is SGDLS and CDR2 is YYNGEE.